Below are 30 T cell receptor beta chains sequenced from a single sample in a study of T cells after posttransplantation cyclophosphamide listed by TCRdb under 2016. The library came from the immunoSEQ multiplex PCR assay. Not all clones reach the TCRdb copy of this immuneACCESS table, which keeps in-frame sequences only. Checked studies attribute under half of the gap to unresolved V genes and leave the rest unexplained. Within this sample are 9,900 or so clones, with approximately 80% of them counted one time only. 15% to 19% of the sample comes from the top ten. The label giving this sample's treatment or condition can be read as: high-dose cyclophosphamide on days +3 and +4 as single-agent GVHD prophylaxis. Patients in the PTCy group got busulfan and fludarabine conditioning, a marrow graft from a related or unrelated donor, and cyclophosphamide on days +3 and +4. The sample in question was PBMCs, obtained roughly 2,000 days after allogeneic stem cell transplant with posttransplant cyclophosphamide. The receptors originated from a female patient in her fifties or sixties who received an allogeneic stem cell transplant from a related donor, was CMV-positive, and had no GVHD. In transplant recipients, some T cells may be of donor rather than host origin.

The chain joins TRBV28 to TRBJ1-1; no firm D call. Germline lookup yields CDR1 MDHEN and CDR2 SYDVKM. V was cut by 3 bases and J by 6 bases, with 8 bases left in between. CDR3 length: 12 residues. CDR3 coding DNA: TGTGCCAGCAGTTTGATTAGCGCTGAAGCTTTCTTT. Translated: CASSLISAEAFF.

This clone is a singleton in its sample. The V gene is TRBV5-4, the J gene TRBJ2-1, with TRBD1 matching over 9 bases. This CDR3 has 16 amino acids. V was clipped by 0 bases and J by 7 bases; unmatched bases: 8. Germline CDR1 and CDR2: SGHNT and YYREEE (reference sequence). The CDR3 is CASSLDLQGAGNEQFF. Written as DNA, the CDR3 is TGTGCCAGCAGCTTGGACCTACAGGGGGCAGGGAATGAGCAGTTCTTC.

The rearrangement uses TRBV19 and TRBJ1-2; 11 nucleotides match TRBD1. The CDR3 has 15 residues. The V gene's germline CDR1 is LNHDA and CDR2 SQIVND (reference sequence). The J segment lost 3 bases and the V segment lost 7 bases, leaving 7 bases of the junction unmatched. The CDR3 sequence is CASTPRGQGDYGYTF. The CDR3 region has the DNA TGTGCCAGTACCCCGAGGGGACAGGGGGACTATGGCTACACCTTC. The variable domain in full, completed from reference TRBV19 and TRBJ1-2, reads DGGITQSPKYLFRKEGQNVTLSCEQNLNHDAMYWYRQDPGQGLRLIYYSQIVNDFQKGDIAEGYSVSREKKESFPLTVTSAQKNPTAFYLCASTPRGQGDYGYTFGSGTRLTVV.

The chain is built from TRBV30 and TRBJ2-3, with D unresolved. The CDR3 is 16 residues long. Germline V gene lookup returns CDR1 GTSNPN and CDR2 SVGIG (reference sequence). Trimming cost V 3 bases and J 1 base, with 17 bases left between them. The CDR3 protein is CAWRGVFAAGTDTQYF. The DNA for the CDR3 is TGTGCCTGGAGAGGAGTGTTTGCAGCCGGCACAGATACGCAGTATTTT.

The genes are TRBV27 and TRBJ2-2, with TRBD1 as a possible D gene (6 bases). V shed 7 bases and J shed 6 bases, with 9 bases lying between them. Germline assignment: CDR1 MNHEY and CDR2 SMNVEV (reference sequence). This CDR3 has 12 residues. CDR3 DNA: TGTGCCAGCACGAGGGGGTCCGGGGAGCTGTTTTTT. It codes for CASTRGSGELFF.

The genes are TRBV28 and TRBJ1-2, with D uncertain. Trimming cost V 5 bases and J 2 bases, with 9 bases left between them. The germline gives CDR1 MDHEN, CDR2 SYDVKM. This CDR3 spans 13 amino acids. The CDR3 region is CASSQSFNYGYTF. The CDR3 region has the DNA TGTGCCAGCAGTCAGTCTTTCAACTATGGCTACACCTTC.

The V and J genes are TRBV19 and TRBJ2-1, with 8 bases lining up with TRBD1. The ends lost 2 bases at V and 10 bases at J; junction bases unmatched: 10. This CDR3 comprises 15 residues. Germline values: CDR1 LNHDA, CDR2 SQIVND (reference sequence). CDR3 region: CASSIRQGTREEQFF. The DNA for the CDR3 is TGTGCCAGTAGTATAAGACAGGGGACCCGGGAAGAGCAGTTCTTC.

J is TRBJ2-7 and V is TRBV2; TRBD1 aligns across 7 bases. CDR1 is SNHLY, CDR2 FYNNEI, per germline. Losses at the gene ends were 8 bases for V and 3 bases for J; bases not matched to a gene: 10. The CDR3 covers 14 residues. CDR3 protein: CASWGQPIYYEQYF. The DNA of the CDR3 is TGTGCCAGCTGGGGACAGCCCATTTACTACGAGCAGTACTTC.

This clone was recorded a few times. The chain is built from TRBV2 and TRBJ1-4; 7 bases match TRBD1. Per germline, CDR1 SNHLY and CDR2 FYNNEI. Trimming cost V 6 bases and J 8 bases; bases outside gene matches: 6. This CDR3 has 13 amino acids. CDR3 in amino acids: CASREQGREKLFF. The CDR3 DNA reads TGTGCCAGCAGGGAACAGGGGAGAGAAAAACTGTTTTTT.

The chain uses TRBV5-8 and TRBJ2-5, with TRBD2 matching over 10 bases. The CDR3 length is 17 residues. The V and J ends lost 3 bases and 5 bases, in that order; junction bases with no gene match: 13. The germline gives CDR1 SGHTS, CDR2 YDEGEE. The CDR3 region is CASSSGLATSYRETQYF. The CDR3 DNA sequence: TGTGCCAGCAGCTCGGGACTAGCGACGAGTTATCGGGAGACCCAGTACTTC.

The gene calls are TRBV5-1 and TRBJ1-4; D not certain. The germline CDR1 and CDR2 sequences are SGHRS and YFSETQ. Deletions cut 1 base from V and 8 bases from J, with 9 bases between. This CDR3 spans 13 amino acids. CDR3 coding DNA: TGCGCCAGCAGCTTGATTACATCCGAAAAACTGTTTTTT. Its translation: CASSLITSEKLFF.

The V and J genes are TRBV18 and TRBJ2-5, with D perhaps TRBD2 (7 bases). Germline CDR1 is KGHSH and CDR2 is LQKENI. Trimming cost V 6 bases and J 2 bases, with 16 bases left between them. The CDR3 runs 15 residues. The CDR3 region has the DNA TGTGCCAGCTCCCCCCCCAGGGGAGGGCAAGAGACCCAGTACTTC. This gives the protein CASSPPRGGQETQYF.

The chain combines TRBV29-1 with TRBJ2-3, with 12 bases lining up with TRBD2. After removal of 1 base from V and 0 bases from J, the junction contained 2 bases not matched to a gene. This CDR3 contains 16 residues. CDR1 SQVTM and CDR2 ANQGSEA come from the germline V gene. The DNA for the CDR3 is TGCAGCGTTGAAGGGACTAGCGGGGCTAGCACAGATACGCAGTATTTT. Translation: CSVEGTSGASTDTQYF.

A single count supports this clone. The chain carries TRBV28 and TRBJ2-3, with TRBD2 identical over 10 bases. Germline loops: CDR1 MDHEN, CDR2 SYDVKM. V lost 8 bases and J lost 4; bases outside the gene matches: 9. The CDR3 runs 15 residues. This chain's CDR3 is CASASSGSIADTQYF. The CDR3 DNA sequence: TGTGCCAGCGCCTCTAGCGGGAGTATTGCAGATACGCAGTATTTT.

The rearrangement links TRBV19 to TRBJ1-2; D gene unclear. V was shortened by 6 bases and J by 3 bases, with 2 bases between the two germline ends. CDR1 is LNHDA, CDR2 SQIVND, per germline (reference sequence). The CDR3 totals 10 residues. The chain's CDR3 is CASSDYGYTF. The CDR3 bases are TGTGCCAGTAGCGACTATGGCTACACCTTC.

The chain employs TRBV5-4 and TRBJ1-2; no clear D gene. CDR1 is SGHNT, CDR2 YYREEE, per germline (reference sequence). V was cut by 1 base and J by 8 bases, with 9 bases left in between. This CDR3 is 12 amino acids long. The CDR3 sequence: CASSLHSNGYTF. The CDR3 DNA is TGTGCCAGCAGCTTGCACAGCAACGGCTACACCTTC.

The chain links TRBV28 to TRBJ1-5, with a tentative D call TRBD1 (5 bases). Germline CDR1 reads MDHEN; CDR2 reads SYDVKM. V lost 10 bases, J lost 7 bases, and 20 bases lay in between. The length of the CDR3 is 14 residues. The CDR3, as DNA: TGTGCCACCCTGGGGGGAGGATCGGGGCAGCCCCAGCATTTT. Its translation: CATLGGGSGQPQHF. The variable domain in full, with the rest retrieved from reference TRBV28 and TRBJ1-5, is DVKVTQSSRYLVKRTGEKVFLECVQDMDHENMFWYRQDPGLGLRLIYFSYDVKMKEKGDIPEGYSVSREKKERFSLILESASTNQTSMYLCATLGGGSGQPQHFGDGTRLSIL.

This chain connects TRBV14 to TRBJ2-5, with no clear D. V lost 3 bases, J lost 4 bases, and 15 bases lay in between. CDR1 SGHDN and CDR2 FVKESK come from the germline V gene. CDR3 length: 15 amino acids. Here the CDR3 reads CASSQAQAPTETQYF. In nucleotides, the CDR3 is TGTGCCAGCAGCCAGGCCCAGGCCCCGACAGAGACCCAGTACTTC.

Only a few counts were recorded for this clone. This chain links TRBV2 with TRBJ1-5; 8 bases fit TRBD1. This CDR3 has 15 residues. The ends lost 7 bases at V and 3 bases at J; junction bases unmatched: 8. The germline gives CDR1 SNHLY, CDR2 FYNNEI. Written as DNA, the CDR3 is TGTGCCAGCAACCTCGACAGGGGAGCCAATCAGCCCCAGCATTTT. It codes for CASNLDRGANQPQHF.

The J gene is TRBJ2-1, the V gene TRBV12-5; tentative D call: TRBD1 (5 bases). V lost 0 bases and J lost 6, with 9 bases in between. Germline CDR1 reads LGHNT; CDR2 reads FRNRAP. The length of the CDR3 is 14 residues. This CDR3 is CASGLVGGANEQFF. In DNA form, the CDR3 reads TGTGCTAGTGGTTTGGTCGGTGGGGCCAATGAGCAGTTCTTC. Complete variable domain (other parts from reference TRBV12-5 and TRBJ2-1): DARVTQTPRHKVTEMGQEVTMRCQPILGHNTVFWYRQTMMQGLELLAYFRNRAPLDDSGMPKDRFSAEMPDATLATLKIQPSEPRDSAVYFCASGLVGGANEQFFGPGTRLTVL.

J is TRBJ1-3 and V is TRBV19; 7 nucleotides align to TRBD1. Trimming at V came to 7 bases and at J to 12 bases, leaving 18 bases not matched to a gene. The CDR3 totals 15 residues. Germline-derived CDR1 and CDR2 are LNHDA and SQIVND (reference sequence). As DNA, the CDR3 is TGTGCCAGTAACGCCGACAGGGAACCCCGGGGGGGCATATATTTT. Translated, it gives CASNADREPRGGIYF.

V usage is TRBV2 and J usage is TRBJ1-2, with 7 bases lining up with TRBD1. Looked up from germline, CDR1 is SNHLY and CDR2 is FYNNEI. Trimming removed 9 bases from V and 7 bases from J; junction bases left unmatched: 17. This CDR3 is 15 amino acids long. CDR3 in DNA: TGTGCCAGTGTTGGGGACAGCAACTATTTGGGTGGCTACACCTTC. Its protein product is CASVGDSNYLGGYTF.

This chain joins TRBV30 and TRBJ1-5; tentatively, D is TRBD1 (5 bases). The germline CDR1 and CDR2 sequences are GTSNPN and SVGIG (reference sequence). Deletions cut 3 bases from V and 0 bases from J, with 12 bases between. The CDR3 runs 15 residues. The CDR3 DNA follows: TGTGCCTGGAGCGTAGGGGCTTATAGCAATCAGCCCCAGCATTTT. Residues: CAWSVGAYSNQPQHF.

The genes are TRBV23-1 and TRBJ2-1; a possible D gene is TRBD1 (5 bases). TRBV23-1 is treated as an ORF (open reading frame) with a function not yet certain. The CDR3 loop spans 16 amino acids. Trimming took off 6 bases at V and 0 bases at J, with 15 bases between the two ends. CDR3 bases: TGCGCCAGCAGCGGGTCCGACAGACTCTCCTACAATGAGCAGTTCTTC. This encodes CASSGSDRLSYNEQFF.

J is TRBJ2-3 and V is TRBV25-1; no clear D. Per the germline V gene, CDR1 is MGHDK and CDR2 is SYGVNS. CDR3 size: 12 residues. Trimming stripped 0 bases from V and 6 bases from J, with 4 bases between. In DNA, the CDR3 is TGTGCCAGCAGTGAATATCCGGATACGCAGTATTTT. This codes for CASSEYPDTQYF.

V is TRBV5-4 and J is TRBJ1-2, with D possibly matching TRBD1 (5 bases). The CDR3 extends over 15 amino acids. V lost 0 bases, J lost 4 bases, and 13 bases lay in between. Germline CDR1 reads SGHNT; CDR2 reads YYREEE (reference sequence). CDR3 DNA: TGTGCCAGCAGCTTGGCGGGGGTAGGAGGCTATGGCTACACCTTC. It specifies CASSLAGVGGYGYTF.

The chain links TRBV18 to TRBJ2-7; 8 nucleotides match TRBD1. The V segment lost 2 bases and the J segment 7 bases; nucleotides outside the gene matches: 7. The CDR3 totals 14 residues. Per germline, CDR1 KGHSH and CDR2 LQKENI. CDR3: CASSPTRTGREQYF. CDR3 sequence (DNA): TGTGCCAGCTCACCAACAAGGACAGGGAGGGAGCAGTACTTC.

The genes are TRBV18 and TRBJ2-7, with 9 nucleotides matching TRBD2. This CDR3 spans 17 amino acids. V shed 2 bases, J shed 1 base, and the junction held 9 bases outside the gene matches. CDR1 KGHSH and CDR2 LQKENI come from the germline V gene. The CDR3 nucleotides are TGTGCCAGCTCACCATTGGCGGGAGGGCCGGTATCCTACGAGCAGTACTTC. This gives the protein CASSPLAGGPVSYEQYF. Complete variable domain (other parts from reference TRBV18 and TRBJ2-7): NAGVMQNPRHLVRRRGQEARLRCSPMKGHSHVYWYRQLPEEGLKFMVYLQKENIIDESGMPKERFSAEFPKEGPSILRIQQVVRGDSAAYFCASSPLAGGPVSYEQYFGPGTRLTVT.

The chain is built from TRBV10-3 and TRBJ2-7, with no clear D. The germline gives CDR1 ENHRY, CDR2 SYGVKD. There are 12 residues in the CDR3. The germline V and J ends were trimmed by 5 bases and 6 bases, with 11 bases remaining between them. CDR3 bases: TGTGCCATCAGTCCGCAGGCGCTCGAGCAGTACTTC. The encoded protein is CAISPQALEQYF.

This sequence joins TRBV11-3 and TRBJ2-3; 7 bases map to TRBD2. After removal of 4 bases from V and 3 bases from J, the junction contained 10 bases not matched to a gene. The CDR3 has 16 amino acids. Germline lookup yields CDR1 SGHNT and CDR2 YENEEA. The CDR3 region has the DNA TGTGCCAGCAGCTCTATAGAGGGAGGGAGTACAGATACGCAGTATTTT. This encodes CASSSIEGGSTDTQYF.